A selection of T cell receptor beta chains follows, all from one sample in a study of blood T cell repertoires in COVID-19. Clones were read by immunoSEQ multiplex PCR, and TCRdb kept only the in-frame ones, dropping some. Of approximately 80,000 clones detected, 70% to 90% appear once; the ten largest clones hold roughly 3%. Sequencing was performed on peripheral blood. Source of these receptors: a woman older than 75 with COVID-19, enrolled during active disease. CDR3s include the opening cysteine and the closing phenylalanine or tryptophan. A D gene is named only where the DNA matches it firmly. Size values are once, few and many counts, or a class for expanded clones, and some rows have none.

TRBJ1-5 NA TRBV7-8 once CASSLVEAHQPQHF TGTGCCAGCAGCTTAGTTGAGGCCCACCAGCCCCAGCATTTT
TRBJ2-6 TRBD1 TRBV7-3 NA CASSQGQWSSGANVLTF TGTGCCAGCAGCCAGGGACAGTGGTCCTCTGGGGCCAACGTCCTGACTTTC
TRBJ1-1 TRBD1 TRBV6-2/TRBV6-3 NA CASSQPRGGRDMNTEAFF TGTGCCAGCAGTCAACCTCGAGGGGGCCGAGATATGAACACTGAAGCTTTCTTT
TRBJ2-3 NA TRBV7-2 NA CASSLARGTDTQYF TGTGCCAGCAGCTTAGCGAGGGGCACAGATACGCAGTATTTT
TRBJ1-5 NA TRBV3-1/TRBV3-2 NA CASSQRARGQPQHF TGTGCCAGCAGCCAACGCGCCAGGGGTCAGCCCCAGCATTTT
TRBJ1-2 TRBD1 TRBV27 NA CASSLSGTGPYGYTF TGTGCCAGCAGTCTATCCGGGACAGGGCCCTATGGCTACACCTTC
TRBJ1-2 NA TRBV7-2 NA CASSLMANYGYTF TGTGCCAGCAGCTTAATGGCAAACTATGGCTACACCTTC
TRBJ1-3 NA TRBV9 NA CASSAMSVSGNTIYF TGTGCCAGCAGCGCCATGTCGGTCTCTGGAAACACCATATATTTT
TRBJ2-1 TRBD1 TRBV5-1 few CASSAQSPYRGDEQFF TGCGCCAGCAGCGCCCAGTCCCCTTACAGGGGCGATGAGCAGTTCTTC
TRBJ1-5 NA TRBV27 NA CASSFGKEGNQPQHF TGTGCCAGCAGTTTTGGAAAGGAGGGCAATCAGCCCCAGCATTTT
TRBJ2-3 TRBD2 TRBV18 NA CASSPVAGGTADTQYF TGTGCCAGCTCACCAGTGGCGGGAGGGACCGCAGATACGCAGTATTTT
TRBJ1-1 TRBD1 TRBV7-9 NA CASSRSDRVGEAFF TGTGCCAGCAGCAGATCAGACAGGGTTGGTGAAGCTTTCTTT
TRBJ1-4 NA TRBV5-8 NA CASSRDNEKLFF TGTGCCAGCAGCCGAGATAATGAAAAACTGTTTTTT
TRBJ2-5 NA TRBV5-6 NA CASSLTGAETQYF TGTGCCAGCAGCTTGACAGGTGCGGAGACCCAGTACTTC
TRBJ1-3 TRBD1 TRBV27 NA CASSFPGTGVFSGNTIYF TGTGCCAGCAGTTTTCCCGGGACAGGGGTCTTCTCTGGAAACACCATATATTTT
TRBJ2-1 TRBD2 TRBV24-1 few CATSATSGRGAYEQFF TGTGCCACCAGTGCCACTAGCGGGAGAGGTGCCTATGAGCAGTTCTTC
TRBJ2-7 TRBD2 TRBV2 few CASSGLAGGEQYF TGTGCCAGCAGTGGGCTAGCGGGAGGCGAGCAGTACTTC
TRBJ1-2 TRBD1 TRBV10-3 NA CAIPTGGGYGYTF TGTGCCATACCGACAGGGGGAGGCTATGGCTACACCTTC
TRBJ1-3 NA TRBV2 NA CASNLQGSGTIYF TGTGCCAGCAACCTACAGGGTTCGGGCACCATATATTTT
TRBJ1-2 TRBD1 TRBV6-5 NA CASTRRTGYYGYTF TGTGCCAGCACGAGAAGGACAGGGTACTATGGCTACACCTTC
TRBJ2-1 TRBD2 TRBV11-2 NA CASSLDRLLGREGREQFF TGTGCCAGCAGCTTAGACCGCCTACTTGGGCGGGAGGGCCGCGAGCAGTTCTTC
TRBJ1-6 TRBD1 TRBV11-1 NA CASSLQGDSPLHF TGTGCCAGCAGCTTACAGGGGGATTCACCCCTCCACTTT
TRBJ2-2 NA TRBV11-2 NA CASSSYAPGIAPGELFF TGTGCCAGCAGCTCCTACGCCCCCGGAATAGCTCCCGGGGAGCTGTTTTTT
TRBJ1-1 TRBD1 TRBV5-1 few CASRHGQVNTEAFF TGCGCCAGCCGTCATGGACAGGTGAACACTGAAGCTTTCTTT
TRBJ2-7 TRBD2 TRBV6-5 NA CASSSTSGRAYEQYF TGTGCCAGCAGTTCAACTAGCGGGAGGGCCTACGAGCAGTACTTC
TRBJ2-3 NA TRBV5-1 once CASSLGPSTDTQYF TGCGCCAGCAGCTTGGGGCCGAGCACAGATACGCAGTATTTT
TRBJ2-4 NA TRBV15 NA CATSREGLGAAKNIQYF TGTGCCACCAGCAGGGAGGGACTCGGGGCGGCCAAAAACATTCAGTACTTC
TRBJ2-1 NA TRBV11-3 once CASSLGEGGQFF TGTGCCAGCAGCTTAGGCGAGGGTGGGCAGTTCTTC
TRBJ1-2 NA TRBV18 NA CASSPPSLGRGGYGYTF TGTGCCAGCTCACCACCGTCTCTAGGCAGGGGCGGGTATGGCTACACCTTC
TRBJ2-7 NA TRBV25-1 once CASSRSGTLTYEQYF TGTGCCAGCAGCCGGAGCGGGACACTGACCTACGAGCAGTACTTC
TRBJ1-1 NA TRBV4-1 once CASSQGKGDPDDTEAFF TGCGCCAGCAGCCAGGGTAAAGGGGATCCGGACGACACTGAAGCTTTCTTT
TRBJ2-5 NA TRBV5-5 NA CASSSKQGWETQYF TGTGCCAGCAGCTCGAAACAGGGCTGGGAGACCCAGTACTTC
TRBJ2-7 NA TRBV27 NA CASSLYPPSRGSSYEQYF TGTGCCAGCAGTTTATATCCCCCTAGCAGGGGAAGCTCCTACGAGCAGTACTTC
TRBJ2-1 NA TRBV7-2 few CASSLALGAIHNEQFF TGTGCCAGCAGCTTAGCGTTGGGAGCGATACACAATGAGCAGTTCTTC
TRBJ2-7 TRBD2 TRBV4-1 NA CASSQVQTSGIYYEQYF TGCGCCAGCAGCCAAGTCCAAACTAGCGGGATCTACTACGAGCAGTACTTC
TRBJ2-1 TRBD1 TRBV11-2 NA CASSATGFSYNEQFF TGTGCCAGCAGCGCGACAGGGTTTTCCTACAATGAGCAGTTCTTC
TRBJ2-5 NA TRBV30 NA CAWMLGQGTQYF TGTGCCTGGATGCTGGGCCAGGGGACCCAGTACTTC
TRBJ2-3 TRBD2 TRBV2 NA CASRAPRRGDSDTQYF TGTGCCAGCAGGGCCCCTCGGCGGGGGGACTCAGATACGCAGTATTTT
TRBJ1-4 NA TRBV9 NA CASSSRGGEKLFF TGTGCCAGCAGCTCCAGGGGTGGGGAAAAACTGTTTTTT
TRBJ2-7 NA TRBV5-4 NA CASSLDGAYEQYF TGTGCCAGCAGCTTGGATGGAGCCTACGAGCAGTACTTC
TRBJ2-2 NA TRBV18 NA CASSQGGNTGELFF TGTGCCAGCTCACAGGGAGGGAACACCGGGGAGCTGTTTTTT
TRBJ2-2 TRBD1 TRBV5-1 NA CASGGQGLTGELFF TGCGCCAGCGGGGGACAGGGGTTGACCGGGGAGCTGTTTTTT
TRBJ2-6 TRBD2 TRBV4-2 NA CASSERENWANVLTF TGTGCCAGCAGCGAGCGGGAGAACTGGGCCAACGTCCTGACTTTC
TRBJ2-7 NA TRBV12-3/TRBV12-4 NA CASSLVQGYEQYF TGTGCCAGCAGTTTAGTACAGGGTTACGAGCAGTACTTC
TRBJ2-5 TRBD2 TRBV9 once CASSVMAGGFQETQYF TGTGCCAGCAGCGTTATGGCGGGGGGTTTCCAAGAGACCCAGTACTTC
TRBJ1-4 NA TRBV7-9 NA CASSLEWGRNNEKLFF TGTGCCAGCAGCTTAGAGTGGGGGCGGAATAATGAAAAACTGTTTTTT
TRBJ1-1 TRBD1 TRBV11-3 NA CASAQGGNTEAFF TGTGCCAGCGCCCAGGGGGGTAACACTGAAGCTTTCTTT